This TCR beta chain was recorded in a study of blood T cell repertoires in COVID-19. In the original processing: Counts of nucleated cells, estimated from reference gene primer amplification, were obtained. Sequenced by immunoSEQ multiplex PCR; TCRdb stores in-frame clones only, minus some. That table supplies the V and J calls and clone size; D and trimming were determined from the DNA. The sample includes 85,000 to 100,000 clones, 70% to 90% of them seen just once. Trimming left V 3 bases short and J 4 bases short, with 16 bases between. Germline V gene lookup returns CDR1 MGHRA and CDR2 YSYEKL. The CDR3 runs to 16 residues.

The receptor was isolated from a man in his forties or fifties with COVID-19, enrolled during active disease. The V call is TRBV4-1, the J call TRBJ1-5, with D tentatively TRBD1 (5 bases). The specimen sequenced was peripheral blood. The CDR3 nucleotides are TGCGCCAGCAGCCATGGGCGGGGGGTTGGGAATCAGCCCCAGCATTTT. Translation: CASSHGRGVGNQPQHF.